The entry below describes one TCR beta chain. These data are taken from a study of blood T cell repertoires in COVID-19. Background on the study: Samples of COVID-19 (acute and convalescent) were obtained from the United States, Italy and Spain. T cells, B-cell-depleted T cells, or PBMCs supplied cDNA or gDNA.

V lost 6 bases and J lost 2; bases outside the gene matches: 8. This CDR3 is 15 amino acids long. Germline V gene sequence: CDR1 SGDLS, CDR2 YYNGEE. Original handling: How many nucleated cells were present was estimated from reference gene primer amplification. The method was immunoSEQ multiplex PCR; TCRdb's version includes in-frame clones alone and lacks a portion of them. V, J and clone size derive from that table, while D and trimming were established from the DNA sequence. The sample holds about 150,000 clones, roughly 89% seen once. Sequencing was performed on peripheral blood. The chain recombines TRBV9 with TRBJ1-2, with 9 bases fitting TRBD1. The sequence was collected from a man between 60 and 70 years old with active or convalescent COVID-19. The CDR3 region is CASTQGTGQNYGYTF. The CDR3 bases are TGTGCCAGCACCCAGGGGACAGGGCAGAACTATGGCTACACCTTC.